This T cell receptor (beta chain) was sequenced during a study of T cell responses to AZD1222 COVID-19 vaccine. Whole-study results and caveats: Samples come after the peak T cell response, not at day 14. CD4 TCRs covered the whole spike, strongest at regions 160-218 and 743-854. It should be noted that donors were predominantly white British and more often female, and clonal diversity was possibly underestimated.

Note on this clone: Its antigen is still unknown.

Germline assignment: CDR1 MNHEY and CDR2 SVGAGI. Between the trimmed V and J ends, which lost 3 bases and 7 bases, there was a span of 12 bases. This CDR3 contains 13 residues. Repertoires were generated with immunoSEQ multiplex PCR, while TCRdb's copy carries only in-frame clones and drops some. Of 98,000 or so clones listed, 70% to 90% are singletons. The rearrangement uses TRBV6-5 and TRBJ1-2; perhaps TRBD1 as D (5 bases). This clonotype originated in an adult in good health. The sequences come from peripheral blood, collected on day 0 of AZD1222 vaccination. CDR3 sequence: CASSYQGAGGYTF. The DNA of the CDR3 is TGTGCCAGCAGTTATCAAGGGGCGGGTGGCTACACCTTC.